These 2 T cell receptor beta chains share one sample of origin, sequenced in a study of shared clonotypes between healthy human individuals. Selected positively for CCR7 and CD45RO-negative, naive CD8 cells excluded terminally differentiated effector memory CD45RA+ cells. Only in-frame clones appear in the TCRdb table, and some are missing; sequencing was by immunoSEQ multiplex PCR. Found here are about 800,000 clones, 90% to 97% of them singletons; the top ten hold less than 0.25%. The material sequenced was naive CD8+ T cells sorted from blood. The receptors stem from a man aged 25 to 40 in good health.

The gene calls are TRBV29-1 and TRBJ2-6, with D uncertain. The V and J ends lost 6 bases and 1 base respectively, with 10 bases between them. The CDR3 has 14 amino acids. The germline V gene encodes CDR1 SQVTM and CDR2 ANQGSEA. As DNA, the CDR3 is TGCAGCGTGGTTGACATTTCTGGGGCCAACGTCCTGACTTTC. Translation: CSVVDISGANVLTF.

The chain uses TRBV29-1 and TRBJ2-5; D is perhaps TRBD1 (5 bases). The germline V gene encodes CDR1 SQVTM and CDR2 ANQGSEA. The CDR3 consists of 13 residues. V lost 4 bases and J lost 3, with 12 bases in between. The CDR3 coding sequence is TGCAGCGTTGGTAGGGGTCGGGAAGAGACCCAGTACTTC. This gives the protein CSVGRGREETQYF.